What follows is one TCR beta chain and its context. This sample was included in a study of blood T cell repertoires in COVID-19. Study details: Researchers got acute and convalescent COVID-19 samples from the United States, Italy and Spain.

Original analysis: Nucleated cell counts were estimated from reference gene primer amplification. Using immunoSEQ multiplex PCR, the repertoire was profiled, and TCRdb retains in-frame clones only, with some absent. V, J and clone size reflect that table, while D and trimming were determined from the DNA. The sample consists of 45,000 to 55,000 clones, 78% of them appearing once. This clonotype originated in a human donor with active or convalescent COVID-19. The donor label of this sample is uncertain. The sequenced sample was peripheral blood.

CDR3 region: CASSLERGQNKNIQYF. DNA of the CDR3: TGTGCCAGCAGCTTAGAAAGGGGCCAGAATAAAAACATTCAGTACTTC. The rearrangement uses TRBV7-2 and TRBJ2-4; D is perhaps TRBD1 (5 bases). Germline-derived CDR1 and CDR2 are SGHTA and FQGNSA. CDR3 length equals 16 residues. V dropped 1 base and J dropped 4 bases, with 14 bases sitting between them.